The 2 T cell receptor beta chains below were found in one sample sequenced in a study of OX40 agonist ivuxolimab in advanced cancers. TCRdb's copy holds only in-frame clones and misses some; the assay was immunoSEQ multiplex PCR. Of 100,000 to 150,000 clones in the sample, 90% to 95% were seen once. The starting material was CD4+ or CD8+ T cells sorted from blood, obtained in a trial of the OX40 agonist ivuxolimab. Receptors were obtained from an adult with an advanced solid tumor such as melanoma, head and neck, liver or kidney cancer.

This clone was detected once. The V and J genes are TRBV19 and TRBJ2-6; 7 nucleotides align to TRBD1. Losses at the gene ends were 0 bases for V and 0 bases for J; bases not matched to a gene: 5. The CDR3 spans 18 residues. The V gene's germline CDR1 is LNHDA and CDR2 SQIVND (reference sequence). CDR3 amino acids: CASSIDLPGGSGANVLTF. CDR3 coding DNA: TGTGCCAGTAGTATAGATCTGCCAGGGGGCTCTGGGGCCAACGTCCTGACTTTC.

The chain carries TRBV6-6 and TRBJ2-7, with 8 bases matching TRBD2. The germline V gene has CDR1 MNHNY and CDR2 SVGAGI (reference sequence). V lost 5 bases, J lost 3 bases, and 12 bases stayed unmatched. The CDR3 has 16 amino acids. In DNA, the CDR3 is TGTGCCAGCAGTCAACTAGGGAGCGGGAGTGGCTACGAGCAGTACTTC. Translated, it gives CASSQLGSGSGYEQYF.